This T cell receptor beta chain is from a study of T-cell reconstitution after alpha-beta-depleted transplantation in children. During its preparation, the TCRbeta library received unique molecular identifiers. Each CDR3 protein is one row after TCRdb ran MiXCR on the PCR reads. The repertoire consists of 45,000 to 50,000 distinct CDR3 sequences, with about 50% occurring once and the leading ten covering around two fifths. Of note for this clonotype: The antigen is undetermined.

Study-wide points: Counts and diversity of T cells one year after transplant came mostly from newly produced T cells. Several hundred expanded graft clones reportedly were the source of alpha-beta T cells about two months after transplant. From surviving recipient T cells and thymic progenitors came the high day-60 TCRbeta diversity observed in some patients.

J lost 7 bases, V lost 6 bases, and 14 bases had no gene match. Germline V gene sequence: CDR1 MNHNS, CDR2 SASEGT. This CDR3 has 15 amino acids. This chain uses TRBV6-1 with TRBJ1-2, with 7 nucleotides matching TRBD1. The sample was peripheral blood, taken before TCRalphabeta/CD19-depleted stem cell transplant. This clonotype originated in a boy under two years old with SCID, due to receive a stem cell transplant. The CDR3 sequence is CASRPYTGVPTGYTF. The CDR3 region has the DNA TGTGCCAGCAGGCCGTATACAGGGGTCCCAACTGGCTACACCTTC.